The 7 T cell receptor beta chains presented below share a single source sample, sequenced in a study of cytomegalovirus exposure and HLA in healthy donors. Primers included in the PCR were 60 Vbeta and 13 Jbeta primers. Only in-frame clones appear in the TCRdb table, and some are missing; sequencing was by immunoSEQ multiplex PCR. The sample records 220,000 or so clones, around 80% being singletons. Sequences were obtained from PBMCs. The source is a male donor in good health and CMV-seronegative.

The chain carries TRBV5-6 and TRBJ1-5; D gene uncertain. Germline V CDR1 and CDR2: SGHDT, YYEEEE. The CDR3 has 12 residues. The germline V and J ends were trimmed by 2 bases and 5 bases, with 5 bases remaining between them. Here the CDR3 reads CASSFNYQPQHF. The DNA for the CDR3 is TGTGCCAGCAGCTTTAATTATCAGCCCCAGCATTTT. Full variable domain (remainder filled in from reference TRBV5-6 and TRBJ1-5): DAGVTQSPTHLIKTRGQQVTLRCSPKSGHDTVSWYQQALGQGPQFIFQYYEEEERQRGNFPDRFSGHQFPNYSSELNVNALLLGDSALYLCASSFNYQPQHFGDGTRLSIL.

The count of this clone is one. The same CDR3 arises from other DNA sequences in this sample as well. V gene TRBV9 combines with J gene TRBJ2-2; 10 positions match TRBD2. Germline lookup yields CDR1 SGDLS and CDR2 YYNGEE. The V and J ends lost 3 bases and 4 bases, in that order; junction bases with no gene match: 6. This CDR3 is 16 amino acids long. CDR3 protein: CASSALAGAGTGELFF. The DNA of the CDR3 is TGTGCCAGCAGCGCCCTAGCGGGAGCGGGCACCGGGGAGCTGTTTTTT.

V gene TRBV5-1 combines with J gene TRBJ2-2, with D uncertain. Trimming took off 4 bases at V and 2 bases at J, with 3 bases between the two ends. The CDR3 spans 12 residues. The germline V gene has CDR1 SGHRS and CDR2 YFSETQ. CDR3 DNA sequence: TGCGCCAGCAGCCCAAACACCGGGGAGCTGTTTTTT. This encodes CASSPNTGELFF.

The table lists this clone with a count of one. The chain couples TRBV27 to TRBJ2-7, with a weak D call TRBD1 (6 bases). The CDR3 loop spans 15 amino acids. Between the trimmed V and J ends, which lost 5 bases and 0 bases, there was a span of 14 bases. Germline V gene lookup returns CDR1 MNHEY and CDR2 SMNVEV (reference sequence). CDR3 nucleotides: TGTGCCAGCAGTAAAGGGACAACCCTCTCCTACGAGCAGTACTTC. Encoded protein: CASSKGTTLSYEQYF.

This clone was picked up a small number of times. J is TRBJ1-1 and V is TRBV5-1; TRBD1 matches at 9 bases. Trimming cost V 3 bases and J 2 bases; bases outside gene matches: 5. Germline V gene sequence: CDR1 SGHRS, CDR2 YFSETQ. The CDR3 runs 15 residues. DNA of the CDR3: TGCGCCAGCAGCTATATTACAGGGGGCAACACTGAAGCTTTCTTT. Its protein is CASSYITGGNTEAFF.

This chain uses TRBV5-8 with TRBJ2-5, with D possibly TRBD2 on 5 matching bases. Trimming cost V 4 bases and J 5 bases, with 15 bases left between them. The CDR3 is 14 residues long. The germline V gene encodes CDR1 SGHTS and CDR2 YDEGEE. CDR3 DNA sequence: TGTGCCAGCAGCCGGCAGGCGGGTTCGGAGACCCAGTACTTC. This gives the protein CASSRQAGSETQYF.

The V and J genes are TRBV5-8 and TRBJ1-4; weak D call: TRBD1 (5 bases). The V gene's germline CDR1 is SGHTS and CDR2 YDEGEE. The CDR3 length is 16 residues. V lost 4 bases, J lost 8 bases, and 21 bases lay in between. CDR3 nucleotides: TGTGCCAGCAGCCTAGGAAGATTGTTAAGGGGCGAAAAACTGTTTTTT. The encoded protein is CASSLGRLLRGEKLFF.